A single sample gave rise to the 18 T cell receptor beta chains below, sequenced in a study of molecular identifiers for immune sequencing clone quantification. Each CDR3 protein is one row after TCRdb ran MiXCR on the PCR reads. The table lists approximately 630,000 distinct CDR3 sequences, 25% of them singletons. The material sequenced was naive CD8+ T cells from blood, with Jurkat cell RNA spiked in. Subset of the sample: FACS-sorted CD8+CD4-CCR7+CD45RA+ naive T cells. The receptors were gathered from a human donor in good health. Some libraries in this study had Jurkat cell RNA spiked in.

Note on this clonotype: Mismatch with germline at one junction end may stem from a read error. CDR3 region: CVSSSNHGDRDEKLFF. The CDR3 DNA is TGTGTCAGCAGCTCAAACCACGGGGACAGGGATGAAAAACTGTTTTTT. This chain uses TRBV7-9 with TRBJ1-4; 9 bases agree with TRBD1. Germline-derived CDR1 and CDR2 are SEHNR and FQNEAQ (reference sequence). CDR3 length: 16 residues. Full variable domain (missing parts from reference TRBV7-9 and TRBJ1-4): DTGVSQNPRHKITKRGQNVTFRCDPISEHNRLYWYRQTLGQGPEFLTYFQNEAQLEKSRLLSDRFSAERPKGSFSTLEIQRTEQGDSAMYLCVSSSNHGDRDEKLFFGSGTQLSVL.

In this sample, this clonotype turned up many times. The V gene is TRBV5-5, the J gene TRBJ2-7, with 10 bases lining up with TRBD2. CDR3 length: 16 residues. Germline V CDR1 and CDR2: SGHKS, YYEKEE (reference sequence). V lost 0 bases, J lost 2 bases, and 5 bases stayed unmatched. CDR3 DNA: TGTGCCAGCAGCTTGGAATCCGGACTAGCGGCCTACGAGCAGTACTTC. Translating gives CASSLESGLAAYEQYF.

In its sample, this clonotype was seen a few times. V gene TRBV28 combines with J gene TRBJ1-2; 7 positions agree with TRBD1. Per germline, CDR1 MDHEN and CDR2 SYDVKM. V dropped 5 bases and J dropped 3; count of bases not matched to a gene: 6. The CDR3 covers 14 residues. The DNA for the CDR3 is TGTGCCAGCAGTATACGAGGGGGCGACTATGGCTACACCTTC. It translates to CASSIRGGDYGYTF.

This clonotype was found many times. The chain carries TRBV13 and TRBJ2-5; D might be TRBD1 (6 bases). V was cut by 1 base and J by 2 bases, with 11 bases left in between. CDR3 length equals 15 residues. Germline loops: CDR1 PRHDT, CDR2 FYEKMQ (reference sequence). The CDR3 bases are TGTGCCAGCAGCTTAGACAGGGCCGCTCAAGAGACCCAGTACTTC. This encodes CASSLDRAAQETQYF.

This clonotype was seen at least ten times. The rearrangement joins TRBV5-6 to TRBJ1-3; D ambiguous. V lost 0 bases, J lost 3 bases, and 7 bases lay in between. CDR3 size: 14 residues. The germline CDR1 and CDR2 sequences are SGHDT and YYEEEE. The CDR3 region has the DNA TGTGCCAGCAGCTTGGACAGTAGTGGAAACACCATATATTTT. The encoded protein is CASSLDSSGNTIYF.

This clonotype was counted ten times or more. The V call is TRBV6-2 or TRBV6-3, the J call TRBJ1-5; D gene unclear. The CDR3 runs to 16 residues. The germline V gene has CDR1 MNHEY and CDR2 SVGEGT. V gave up 7 bases and J gave up 3 bases, with 19 bases separating them. The CDR3 protein is CASIPAQPYSNQPQHF. The CDR3 DNA is TGTGCCAGCATCCCGGCGCAGCCTTACTCCAATCAGCCCCAGCATTTT.

The chain recombines TRBV6-2 or TRBV6-3 with TRBJ2-2; D is unresolved. The CDR3 length is 15 residues. V lost 3 bases and J 0 bases, leaving 8 bases between the germline ends. Germline V lookup: CDR1 MNHEY, CDR2 SVGEGT. The CDR3 protein is CASSYVQTNTGELFF. CDR3 coding DNA: TGTGCCAGCAGTTATGTGCAGACGAACACCGGGGAGCTGTTTTTT.

This chain joins TRBV20-1 and TRBJ2-7; 9 bases are a match to TRBD1. CDR3 length: 19 amino acids. Germline V gene lookup returns CDR1 DFQATT and CDR2 SNEGSKA (reference sequence). J lost 0 bases, V lost 0 bases, and 15 bases had no gene match. The CDR3 DNA sequence: TGCAGTGCTAGAGACTGGGACAGGGACGTCTATTTGGTCTCCTACGAGCAGTACTTC. Translating it yields CSARDWDRDVYLVSYEQYF.

Comment on this clonotype: An end of the junction differs from the germline gene, which may be a read error. This chain joins TRBV15 and TRBJ1-3; D unclear. This CDR3 is 14 amino acids long. The germline gives CDR1 LNHNV, CDR2 YYDKDF (reference sequence). The CDR3 sequence is CATSSRNLGNTIYF. CDR3 sequence (DNA): TGCGCCACCAGCAGCAGGAATCTCGGAAACACCATATATTTT. The variable domain in full, completed from reference TRBV15 and TRBJ1-3, reads DAMVIQNPRYQVTQFGKPVTLSCSQTLNHNVMYWYQQKSSQAPKLLFHYYDKDFNNEADTPDNFQSRRPNTSFCFLDIRSPGLGDTAMYLCATSSRNLGNTIYFGEGSWLTVV.

This clonotype showed up just a few times. J is TRBJ2-7 and V is TRBV20-1; 8 bases match TRBD1. Per germline, CDR1 DFQATT and CDR2 SNEGSKA (reference sequence). The CDR3 spans 17 residues. V shed 0 bases, J shed 2 bases, and the junction held 12 bases outside the gene matches. The CDR3 loop reads CSARDQVRGQEPYEQYF. CDR3 bases: TGCAGTGCTAGAGACCAAGTTCGGGGACAGGAACCCTACGAGCAGTACTTC.

Concerning this clonotype itself: One end of the junction does not line up with germline, which may come from a read error. This chain joins TRBV29-1 and TRBJ2-7, with 9 bases identical to TRBD2. Looked up from germline, CDR1 is SQVTM and CDR2 is ANQGSEA. The CDR3 is made up of 13 amino acids. CDR3 loop: CSVDGLAGNEQHF. The DNA for the CDR3 is TGCAGCGTTGATGGTCTAGCGGGAAACGAGCAGCACTTC.

The chain uses TRBV19 and TRBJ1-5, with 7 bases fitting TRBD1. V shed 6 bases and J 7 bases; nucleotides not matched to a gene: 12. CDR1 and CDR2 from the germline V gene are LNHDA and SQIVND (reference sequence). CDR3 length equals 15 residues. This chain's CDR3 is CASRLGGRSRQPQHF. The CDR3, as DNA: TGTGCCAGTAGATTAGGGGGCAGGTCTCGACAGCCCCAGCATTTT.

With regard to this clonotype: A read error may be the cause here, since a much bigger clone is one base away. V gene TRBV6-5 combines with J gene TRBJ2-1; perhaps TRBD1 as D (6 bases). Germline V CDR1 and CDR2: MNHEY, SVGAGI. Trimming took off 2 bases at V and 6 bases at J, with 11 bases between the two ends. CDR3 length: 14 amino acids. CDR3 sequence (DNA): TGTGCCAGCAGTTACCGGGACAATTGCAATGAGCAGTTCTTC. Amino acids: CASSYRDNCNEQFF.

This clonotype was recorded at least ten times. The J gene is TRBJ2-3, the V gene TRBV7-2; 9 nucleotides agree with TRBD2. The J segment lost 3 bases and the V segment lost 5 bases, leaving 21 bases of the junction unmatched. CDR1 is SGHTA, CDR2 FQGNSA, per germline. CDR3 length: 20 residues. In DNA, the CDR3 is TGTGCCAGCAGCCCAGAGGGGCCCTTGAGCGGGGGGAAGTTTACAGATACGCAGTATTTT. Translating gives CASSPEGPLSGGKFTDTQYF.

This clonotype showed up just a few times. The chain carries TRBV20-1 and TRBJ1-5, with 10 bases aligning to TRBD1. The V gene's germline CDR1 is DFQATT and CDR2 SNEGSKA (reference sequence). This CDR3 comprises 15 residues. V shed 6 bases and J 6 bases; nucleotides not matched to a gene: 11. The CDR3 sequence: CSANDGGQGVQPQHF. The CDR3 nucleotides read TGCAGTGCGAACGATGGTGGACAGGGGGTTCAGCCCCAGCATTTT.

V gene TRBV14 combines with J gene TRBJ1-4; possibly TRBD1 for D (5 bases). Trimming removed 0 bases from V and 6 bases from J, with 11 bases in between. This CDR3 has 15 residues. The V gene's germline CDR1 is SGHDN and CDR2 FVKESK. This CDR3 reads CASSQEWGMYEKLFF. As DNA, the CDR3 is TGTGCCAGCAGCCAAGAGTGGGGGATGTATGAAAAACTGTTTTTT.

This clonotype has at least ten counts. This chain uses TRBV4-3 with TRBJ2-3; TRBD1 matches 7 bases. V shed 3 bases and J 1 base; nucleotides not matched to a gene: 4. Germline V CDR1 and CDR2: LGHNA, YSLEER. The length of the CDR3 is 15 residues. This CDR3 reads CASSHTGVRTDTQYF. For the CDR3, the DNA is TGCGCCAGCAGCCATACAGGGGTTCGCACAGATACGCAGTATTTT.

This clonotype was observed many times. The chain combines TRBV24-1 with TRBJ2-2; D is possibly TRBD2 (6 bases). Germline loops: CDR1 KGHDR, CDR2 SFDVKD. CDR3 size: 16 residues. Trimming pared 4 bases from V and 1 base from J, leaving 12 bases between. The CDR3 DNA is TGTGCCACCAGTGAAGCTGGGAGGCAGAACACCGGGGAGCTGTTTTTT. Translating it yields CATSEAGRQNTGELFF.